The rows below give T cell receptor beta chains drawn from one sample of a study of control samples from healthy donors and cancer patients. The table came from immunoSEQ multiplex PCR; TCRdb's copy has only in-frame clones and leaves some out. The table lists roughly 80,000 clones, more than 70% of them singletons. The material sequenced was blood. The receptors were gathered from a woman aged 45-65 years in good health. Both conserved end residues are part of each CDR3. The order of the fields is clone size, D gene, V gene, J gene, CDR3 DNA, CDR3 protein. The D gene is left open where the match is weak. Size values are once, few and many counts, or a class for expanded clones, and some rows have none.

-	-	TRBV11-2	TRBJ1-1	TGTGCCAGCAGCTTAGTAGGATATACTGAAGCTTTCTTT	CASSLVGYTEAFF
-	-	TRBV7-2	TRBJ2-5	TGTGCCAGCAGCTTAGCGCCTCCGGGGGGCGGGACCCAGTACTTC	CASSLAPPGGGTQYF
-	-	TRBV2	TRBJ1-1	TGTGCCAGCAGTGCTTGGGGGAACACTGAAGCTTTCTTT	CASSAWGNTEAFF
-	-	TRBV7-2	TRBJ1-6	TGTGCCAGCTTCGATGGGGGTTCCTATAATTCACCCCTCCACTTT	CASFDGGSYNSPLHF
-	-	TRBV12-5	TRBJ1-1	TGTGCTAGTGGTTCCGGTAGGAACACTGAAGCTTTCTTT	CASGSGRNTEAFF
-	-	TRBV6-6	TRBJ2-2	TGTGCCAGCAGTTACTCAGGCGGGGTCGGGGAGCTGTTTTTT	CASSYSGGVGELFF
-	-	TRBV7-7	TRBJ1-1	TGTGCCAGCAGCCCAGGACGTAACACTGAAGCTTTCTTT	CASSPGRNTEAFF
-	-	TRBV5-1	TRBJ2-3	TGCGCCAGCAGTTCCTCCGGGACATCTAGCACAGATACGCAGTATTTT	CASSSSGTSSTDTQYF
-	-	TRBV3-1/TRBV3-2	TRBJ2-7	TGTGCCAGCAGCCAAGCTCCGGCGGGGAATCCCTACGAGCAGTACTTC	CASSQAPAGNPYEQYF
few	-	TRBV12-3/TRBV12-4	TRBJ2-7	TGTGCCAGCAGTTTCCACAGCGCCTACGAGCAGTACTTC	CASSFHSAYEQYF
once	-	TRBV27	TRBJ1-1	TGTGCCAGCAGTTTTCAGGGTGTTGGTGAAGCTTTCTTT	CASSFQGVGEAFF
-	-	TRBV5-6	TRBJ1-2	TGTGCCAGCAGCTTGGGGGCCGGGAAGGGCTACACCTTC	CASSLGAGKGYTF
few	TRBD1	TRBV29-1	TRBJ2-7	TGCAGCGTGGGGACAGGGTTCCACGAGCAGTACTTC	CSVGTGFHEQYF
-	TRBD1	TRBV5-1	TRBJ1-1	TGCGCCAGCAGCTCTTATGGGACAGGGTTGAACACTGAAGCTTTCTTT	CASSSYGTGLNTEAFF
-	-	TRBV21-1	TRBJ2-7	TGTGCCAGCAGCAAAAATGGGACAGTACCCTACGAGCAGTACTTC	CASSKNGTVPYEQYF
-	-	TRBV6-5	TRBJ1-1	TGTGCCAGCGGTCCGACAGGAGCTTTCTTT	CASGPTGAFF
-	-	TRBV6-6	TRBJ1-1	TGTGCCAGCAGTTACTCGAGGGCAGGCCAGAGCACTGAAGCTTTCTTT	CASSYSRAGQSTEAFF
-	TRBD2	TRBV15	TRBJ2-2	TGTGCCACCAGACTAGCGGGAGCGAACACCGGGGAGCTGTTTTTT	CATRLAGANTGELFF
once	-	TRBV27	TRBJ2-2	TGTGCCAGCAGTCTAAGATCCACCGGGGAGCTGTTTTTT	CASSLRSTGELFF
-	TRBD1	TRBV19	TRBJ2-2	TGTGCCAGCAAACCGGGACAGGGGAACACCGGGGAGCTGTTTTTT	CASKPGQGNTGELFF
-	-	TRBV18	TRBJ2-6	TGTGCCAGCTCACCCTCCCGTTCTCTCGCCAACGTCCTGACTTTC	CASSPSRSLANVLTF
-	-	TRBV6-5	TRBJ1-5	TGTGCCAGCAGTTATCGGGGTTCTCAGCCCCAGCATTTT	CASSYRGSQPQHF
-	-	TRBV2	TRBJ2-2	TGTGCCAGCAGTGTGAGACAGGCTACCACCGGGGAGCTGTTTTTT	CASSVRQATTGELFF
once	-	TRBV5-6	TRBJ1-1	TGTGCCAGCAGCCCCACGGACGGAATGAACACTGAAGCTTTCTTT	CASSPTDGMNTEAFF
-	-	TRBV25-1	TRBJ1-2	TGTGCCAGCAGTTCCTGGGGAACTGAAGACTATGGCTACACCTTC	CASSSWGTEDYGYTF
-	-	TRBV4-1	TRBJ1-5	TGCGCCAGCAGCCCGGGATTAGTGGGTAGCAATCAGCCCCAGCATTTT	CASSPGLVGSNQPQHF
-	TRBD2	TRBV15	TRBJ2-6	TGTGCCACCAGCAGTCCGCGACTAGCGGGGGGTAGCTCTGGGGCCAACGTCCTGACTTTC	CATSSPRLAGGSSGANVLTF
-	-	TRBV3-1/TRBV3-2	TRBJ1-3	TGTGCCAGCAGCGAAAAATTACAGGGCTCTGGAAACACCATATATTTT	CASSEKLQGSGNTIYF
-	-	TRBV6-6	TRBJ1-2	TGTGCCAGCAGTTCCATGCAGTGGGGCGTAGGCTACACCTTC	CASSSMQWGVGYTF
-	-	TRBV19	TRBJ1-6	TGTGCCAGTAGTCGACCAGGGGATTCACCCCTCCACTTT	CASSRPGDSPLHF
-	-	TRBV2	TRBJ1-3	TGTGCCAGCAGTGAAGTCGGAGGGAGGGACACCATATATTTT	CASSEVGGRDTIYF
few	-	TRBV5-6	TRBJ1-4	TGTGCCAGCAGCTTGCGCCACACTGAAAAACTGTTTTTT	CASSLRHTEKLFF
-	-	TRBV6-1	TRBJ1-1	TGTGCCAGCAGTGAGGTCCACAGGAACACTGAAGCTTTCTTT	CASSEVHRNTEAFF
-	-	TRBV6-5	TRBJ2-2	TGTGCCAGCAGGGGGGACGCCGGGGAGCTGTTTTTT	CASRGDAGELFF
-	-	TRBV7-9	TRBJ2-7	TGTGCCAGCAGCTTAGCTTCGGGGTTCAGCGAGCAGTACTTC	CASSLASGFSEQYF
-	TRBD1	TRBV7-9	TRBJ1-2	TGTGCCAGCAGCATCGGACAGGGCTATGGCTACACCTTC	CASSIGQGYGYTF
-	-	TRBV7-9	TRBJ1-6	TGTGCCAGCAGCTTAGGTACAGGCCCGAATAATTCACCCCTCCACTTT	CASSLGTGPNNSPLHF
-	TRBD1	TRBV6-6	TRBJ1-1	TGTGCCAGCAGTAACGGACAGGGAGGCACTGAAGCTTTCTTT	CASSNGQGGTEAFF
-	-	TRBV27	TRBJ2-6	TGTGCCAGCAGTTCCCCGGGAGCTGGGGCCAACGTCCTGACTTTC	CASSSPGAGANVLTF